The T cell receptor (beta chain) under discussion was sequenced for a study of T cells in Graves' hyperthyroidism and ophthalmopathy. On the study more broadly: Peripheral blood was acquired at first diagnosis, ahead of any therapy whatsoever.

Template material for amplifying TCR beta CDR3 regions consisted of RNA transcripts. A set of HTBI primers served as the primers for a first-round RT-PCR of the TCR CDR3. Via MiXCR, TCRdb re-called the multiplex PCR reads, giving one row per CDR3 protein. The repertoire consists of hundreds of thousands of distinct CDR3 sequences, with about 20% occurring once and the leading ten covering 34%. Germline CDR1 reads LNHDA; CDR2 reads SQIVND (reference sequence). CDR3 length: 15 amino acids. Unmatched junction bases numbered 4, after V lost 2 bases and J lost 3 bases. This clonotype occurred a few times. Orbital computed tomography and thyroid ultrasound, together with serum TRAb and thyroxine and clinical symptoms, were used for diagnoses.

Sequenced sample: blood. The chain joins TRBV19 to TRBJ2-3; 8 nucleotides align to TRBD2. This TCR derives from a man younger than 40 with Graves' ophthalmopathy. CDR3 residues: CASSIPGRGTDTQYF. The DNA of the CDR3 is TGTGCCAGTAGTATACCCGGGAGGGGAACAGATACGCAGTATTTT.